The 9 T cell receptor beta chains reported below all come from one sample, sequenced in a study of OX40 agonist ivuxolimab in advanced cancers. The table came from immunoSEQ multiplex PCR; TCRdb's copy has only in-frame clones and leaves some out. The sample yields about 36,000 clones, 70% to 80% seen once. Sequenced material: CD4+ or CD8+ T cells sorted from blood, taken in a trial of the OX40 agonist ivuxolimab. These receptors originate from an adult with an advanced solid tumor such as melanoma, head and neck, liver or kidney cancer.

The rearrangement joins TRBV7-9 to TRBJ1-2; tentatively, D is TRBD1 (5 bases). CDR1 and CDR2 (germline): SEHNR, FQNEAQ (reference sequence). V was shortened by 1 base and J by 3 bases, with 6 bases between the two germline ends. This CDR3 contains 13 residues. This chain's CDR3 is CASSLDRYYGYTF. As DNA, the CDR3 is TGTGCCAGCAGCTTAGACAGGTACTATGGCTACACCTTC.

The CDR3 bases are TGTGCCAGCAGCTTGTCGCGAACAGGGGTTCGTTCCGGCTACACCTTC. Its protein is CASSLSRTGVRSGYTF. This chain connects TRBV5-6 to TRBJ1-2, with 7 bases identical to TRBD1. CDR3 length: 16 residues. Germline V gene data show CDR1 as SGHDT and CDR2 as YYEEEE. Trimming took 1 base from V and 8 from J; bases not matched to a gene: 14.

This clone was seen a few times. This chain links TRBV7-9 with TRBJ2-1; 10 bases agree with TRBD2. CDR3 length equals 15 residues. CDR1 and CDR2 (germline): SEHNR, FQNEAQ (reference sequence). The ends lost 6 bases at V and 8 bases at J; junction bases unmatched: 10. The CDR3 sequence is CASSYLAGAGDEQFF. Written as DNA, the CDR3 is TGTGCCAGCAGTTACCTAGCGGGAGCGGGGGATGAGCAGTTCTTC.

The rearrangement links TRBV28 to TRBJ2-1; D ambiguous. This CDR3 contains 14 residues. V gave up 7 bases and J gave up 0 bases, with 10 bases separating them. Germline CDR1 is MDHEN and CDR2 is SYDVKM. The CDR3 reads CASTQFNSYNEQFF. The CDR3, as DNA: TGTGCCAGCACACAGTTTAACTCCTACAATGAGCAGTTCTTC.

V and J are TRBV2 and TRBJ2-1; D is possibly TRBD1 or TRBD2 (5 bases each). Trimming removed 5 bases at V and 0 bases at J, with 20 bases between. This CDR3 has 18 amino acids. Per germline, CDR1 SNHLY and CDR2 FYNNEI. The CDR3 DNA is TGTGCCAGCAGTTTCCTCGGGGAATCGGGGCCCTCCTACAATGAGCAGTTCTTC. Translation: CASSFLGESGPSYNEQFF.

The V and J genes are TRBV19 and TRBJ2-1, with D perhaps being TRBD1 or TRBD2 (5 bases each). V lost 6 bases to trimming and J lost 9 bases, with 15 bases between them. Germline V gives CDR1 LNHDA, CDR2 SQIVND (reference sequence). The CDR3 sequence is 13 residues long. The CDR3 protein is CASRSSNGGEQFF. In DNA, the CDR3 is TGTGCCAGTAGGTCTAGCAATGGGGGTGAGCAGTTCTTC.

Relative to its sample, this clone is medium-sized. This chain uses TRBV19 with TRBJ1-5; TRBD1 agrees at 8 bases. This CDR3 region has 18 residues. Germline V lookup: CDR1 LNHDA, CDR2 SQIVND (reference sequence). J was trimmed by 2 bases and V by 4 bases; bases with no gene match: 13. CDR3 in DNA: TGTGCCAGTAGTACAGGGGGCGAGCTTTCGACTGGCAATCAGCCCCAGCATTTT. This translates into CASSTGGELSTGNQPQHF.

V usage is TRBV27 and J usage is TRBJ2-7, with 9 bases matching TRBD2. V lost 6 bases and J lost 6; bases outside the gene matches: 3. CDR3 length: 12 amino acids. Germline values: CDR1 MNHEY, CDR2 SMNVEV (reference sequence). CDR3: CASRGLASEQYF. The CDR3 DNA is TGTGCCAGCAGGGGACTAGCAAGCGAGCAGTACTTC.

The rearrangement uses TRBV6-5 and TRBJ2-7, with D perhaps TRBD1 or TRBD2 (5 bases each). Germline V CDR1 and CDR2: MNHEY, SVGAGI. V was clipped by 6 bases and J by 0 bases, with 15 bases between them. The CDR3 is made up of 15 amino acids. CDR3 sequence (DNA): TGTGCCAGCAGCCCTCAGCCGGGGACCTCCTACGAGCAGTACTTC. This sequence encodes CASSPQPGTSYEQYF.